Sequencing of this T cell receptor (beta chain) was carried out in a study of T cells in Graves' hyperthyroidism and ophthalmopathy. Study results and limitations: Clonotypes that were expanded in thyroid above 0.001 mostly appeared in blood too.

About this clonotype itself: Antigen specificity is unknown.

TCR beta CDR3 regions were amplified from RNA. HTBI primers were employed in a first-round RT-PCR of the TCR CDR3. TCRdb independently ran MiXCR on the multiplex PCR reads; one entry per CDR3 protein. The sample consists of roughly 250,000 distinct CDR3 sequences, around 15% of them appearing once. V was pared by 6 bases and J by 6 bases, with 8 bases of the junction left unmatched. This CDR3 has 15 amino acids. Germline V gene lookup returns CDR1 DFQATT and CDR2 SNEGSKA (reference sequence). The sequencing input was blood. V is TRBV20-1 and J is TRBJ2-1; 13 nucleotides align to TRBD2. This sequence was found in a woman in her late teens or twenties with Graves' ophthalmopathy. This CDR3 is CSALTSGGAGNEQFF. The CDR3 DNA reads as TGCAGTGCCCTCACTAGCGGGGGGGCGGGCAATGAGCAGTTCTTC.